One sample yielded the 18 T cell receptor beta chains listed below, sequenced in a study of T cells expressing NK-cell markers. Each CDR3 protein gets one entry in TCRdb, which reprocessed the 5' RACE reads and gives no DNA. Its clone listing holds about 430,000 distinct CDR3 sequences. Sequenced material: blood T cells: a sorted CD56 or NKG2C T cell subset, CD4+ or CD8+ T cells, or bulk PBMC T cells (not recorded which). These receptors all stem from a woman aged 45-60 years in good health.

This chain joins TRBV20-1 and TRBJ1-2; as DNA is missing, the TRBD1 call by TCRdb cannot be tested. This CDR3 spans 11 amino acids. The germline V gene encodes CDR1 DFQATT and CDR2 SNEGSKA (reference sequence). CDR3 amino acids: CSARVTGLYTF.

The V call is TRBV6-6, the J call TRBJ2-1. Germline V gene sequence: CDR1 MNHNY, CDR2 SVGAGI (reference sequence). This CDR3 contains 14 residues. The CDR3 loop is CASVRRYPYNEQFF.

The CDR3: CAWRTGPYEQYF. The V and J genes are TRBV30 and TRBJ2-7; as DNA is missing, the TRBD1 call by TCRdb cannot be tested. CDR3 length: 12 amino acids. The germline V gene has CDR1 GTSNPN and CDR2 SVGIG (reference sequence).

V is TRBV3-1 and J is TRBJ1-2; absent DNA, TCRdb's TRBD1 call cannot be checked. The CDR3 contains 16 residues. Germline values: CDR1 LGHDT, CDR2 YNNKEL (reference sequence). The CDR3 loop reads CASSQDSGRVWYGYTF.

V is TRBV28 and J is TRBJ2-5; the TRBD2 assignment by TCRdb is unverifiable without DNA. Germline assignment: CDR1 MDHEN and CDR2 SYDVKM. The length of the CDR3 is 13 residues. This CDR3 is CASSLTSGETQYF. The full variable domain, completed using reference TRBV28 and TRBJ2-5, is DVKVTQSSRYLVKRTGEKVFLECVQDMDHENMFWYRQDPGLGLRLIYFSYDVKMKEKGDIPEGYSVSREKKERFSLILESASTNQTSMYLCASSLTSGETQYFGPGTRLLVL.

The J gene is TRBJ2-2, the V gene TRBV27; TCRdb calls TRBD2, which cannot be checked without DNA. Germline V gene sequence: CDR1 MNHEY, CDR2 SMNVEV (reference sequence). CDR3 size: 15 residues. CDR3 residues: CASRPGGTVTGELFF.

The chain uses TRBV20-1 and TRBJ2-1; the D gene TCRdb calls, TRBD1, cannot be checked with no DNA. The CDR3 is made up of 13 amino acids. Germline lookup yields CDR1 DFQATT and CDR2 SNEGSKA (reference sequence). The CDR3 spells CSARGAGAYEQFF.

The gene calls are TRBV29-1 and TRBJ2-7; TCRdb names TRBD2, which stays unverified in the absence of DNA. The CDR3 is 15 amino acids. Germline CDR1 reads SQVTM; CDR2 reads ANQGSEA. CDR3 protein: CSARSASGVTREQYF.

This rearrangement joins TRBV4-1 to TRBJ2-7; TCRdb picks TRBD1, but there is no DNA to check that call. The germline V gene has CDR1 MGHRA and CDR2 YSYEKL. This CDR3 is 14 amino acids long. The CDR3 is CASSQDSVPGEQYF.

The rearrangement joins TRBV3-1 to TRBJ2-1; TCRdb designates TRBD1, a call that cannot be tested without DNA. The germline V gene encodes CDR1 LGHDT and CDR2 YNNKEL (reference sequence). The CDR3 loop spans 15 amino acids. The CDR3 sequence is CASSQWGQGGNEQFF.

The CDR3 protein is CASSEFTKTGGSSETQYF. The chain couples TRBV6-1 to TRBJ2-5; the TCRdb D gene call, TRBD2, has no DNA to confirm it. This CDR3 is 18 amino acids long. Germline V gene lookup returns CDR1 MNHNS and CDR2 SASEGT.

V gene TRBV12-5 combines with J gene TRBJ1-1; TCRdb's assignment of TRBD1 cannot be checked, as there is no DNA. This CDR3 spans 13 amino acids. The V gene's germline CDR1 is LGHNT and CDR2 FRNRAP. Here the CDR3 reads CASGLAGGERAFF.

This CDR3 is CASSLAQGWQPQHF. This chain joins TRBV12-3 or TRBV12-4 and TRBJ1-5; checking the TCRdb D call of TRBD1 is not possible without DNA. The CDR3 extends over 14 amino acids.

The chain recombines TRBV5-1 with TRBJ2-7; TCRdb calls TRBD1, which cannot be checked without DNA. The CDR3 is 16 amino acids. Germline CDR1 SGHRS, CDR2 YFSETQ. The CDR3 loop reads CASSLDGGGTSYEQYF.

The chain uses TRBV5-1 and TRBJ1-4; there is no DNA to check the TCRdb D call of TRBD1. The CDR3 has 14 residues. Germline CDR1 reads SGHRS; CDR2 reads YFSETQ. The CDR3 here is CASSKTGLVEKLFF.

The V gene is TRBV5-1, the J gene TRBJ1-1; checking the TCRdb D call of TRBD1 is not possible without DNA. CDR1 and CDR2 (germline): SGHRS, YFSETQ. The CDR3 has 16 amino acids. CDR3 region: CASSEGSRGWGTEAFF.

This chain joins TRBV27 and TRBJ2-1; TCRdb designates TRBD2, a call that cannot be tested without DNA. The germline V gene has CDR1 MNHEY and CDR2 SMNVEV (reference sequence). The CDR3 totals 17 residues. The CDR3 loop is CASSLALAGVGHNEQFF.

The V and J genes are TRBV12-3 or TRBV12-4 and TRBJ1-4. There are 13 residues in the CDR3. The chain's CDR3 is CASSRTAHEKLFF.